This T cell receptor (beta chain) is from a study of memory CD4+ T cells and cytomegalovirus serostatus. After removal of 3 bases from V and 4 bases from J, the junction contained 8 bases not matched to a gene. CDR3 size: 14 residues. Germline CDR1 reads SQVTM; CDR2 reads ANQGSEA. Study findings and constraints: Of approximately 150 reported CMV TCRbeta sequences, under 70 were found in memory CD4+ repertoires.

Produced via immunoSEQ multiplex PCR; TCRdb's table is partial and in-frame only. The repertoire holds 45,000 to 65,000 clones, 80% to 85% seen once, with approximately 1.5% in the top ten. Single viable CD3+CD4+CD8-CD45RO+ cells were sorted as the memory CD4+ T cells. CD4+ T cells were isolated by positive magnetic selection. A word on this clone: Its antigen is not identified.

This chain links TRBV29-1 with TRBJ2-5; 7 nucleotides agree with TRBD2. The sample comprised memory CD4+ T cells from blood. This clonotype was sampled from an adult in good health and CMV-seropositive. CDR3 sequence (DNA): TGCAGCGTTGACGGGCGGGGGTTGCGAGAGACCCAGTACTTC. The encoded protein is CSVDGRGLRETQYF.